The 11 T cell receptor beta chains listed next were all sequenced from one sample in a study of blood T cell repertoires in COVID-19. Sequencing was performed with immunoSEQ multiplex PCR; in TCRdb, only in-frame clones are kept and a portion is missing. The sample yields roughly 29,000 clones, about 90% seen once. Sequencing was done on a sample of peripheral blood. The source is a human donor in a cohort sampled during active COVID-19.

This chain joins TRBV29-1 and TRBJ2-7; weak D call: TRBD2 (5 bases). The CDR3 has 14 amino acids. V dropped 2 bases and J dropped 5 bases, with 16 bases sitting between them. Looked up from germline, CDR1 is SQVTM and CDR2 is ANQGSEA. CDR3 residues: CSVELFGSGDEQYF. Written as DNA, the CDR3 is TGCAGCGTTGAATTGTTTGGGAGCGGCGACGAGCAGTACTTC.

This clone has just a few counts. The rearrangement uses TRBV19 and TRBJ2-5; D possibly corresponds to TRBD2 (6 bases). Trimming took off 3 bases at V and 1 base at J, with 9 bases between the two ends. The CDR3 consists of 14 residues. The V gene's germline CDR1 is LNHDA and CDR2 SQIVND (reference sequence). This CDR3 reads CASSIGRGQETQYF. CDR3 sequence (DNA): TGTGCCAGTAGTATTGGGCGGGGCCAAGAGACCCAGTACTTC.

J is TRBJ2-3 and V is TRBV7-9; TRBD1 matches at 9 bases. The CDR3 covers 18 residues. Germline trimming cut 6 bases from V and 0 bases from J; bases unmatched to any gene: 13. Germline V gives CDR1 SEHNR, CDR2 FQNEAQ (reference sequence). CDR3: CASRLGRDRDFSTDTQYF. The CDR3 coding sequence is TGTGCCAGCAGGTTGGGCCGGGACAGGGACTTTAGCACAGATACGCAGTATTTT.

As DNA, the CDR3 is TGTGCCAGCAGGACATCGGGACTCGACACAGATACGCAGTATTTT. It encodes CASRTSGLDTDTQYF. The V call is TRBV7-8, the J call TRBJ2-3, with D possibly TRBD2 on 6 matching bases. The CDR3 loop spans 15 amino acids. The V gene lost 6 bases and the J gene lost 2 bases, with 15 bases spanning the gap. Per the germline V gene, CDR1 is SGHVS and CDR2 is FQNEAQ.

This chain connects TRBV2 to TRBJ1-2; maybe TRBD1 (6 bases). In germline, CDR1 is SNHLY, CDR2 FYNNEI. The CDR3 totals 13 residues. Trimming pared 1 base from V and 4 bases from J, leaving 7 bases between. The CDR3 here is CASSEEGGYGYTF. The CDR3, as DNA: TGTGCCAGCAGTGAAGAAGGGGGCTATGGCTACACCTTC.

The V gene is TRBV19, the J gene TRBJ1-1; D unresolved. Trimming left V 1 base short and J 6 bases short, with 9 bases between. There are 13 residues in the CDR3. CDR1 is LNHDA and CDR2 is SQIVND in the germline V gene (reference sequence). The CDR3 DNA reads TGTGCCAGTAGTATAGGCTTCGAGTCTGAAGCTTTCTTT. Translation: CASSIGFESEAFF. The full variable domain, in which reference TRBV19 and TRBJ1-1 provide the parts outside the CDR3, is DGGITQSPKYLFRKEGQNVTLSCEQNLNHDAMYWYRQDPGQGLRLIYYSQIVNDFQKGDIAEGYSVSREKKESFPLTVTSAQKNPTAFYLCASSIGFESEAFFGQGTRLTVV.

The J gene is TRBJ1-1, the V gene TRBV7-6; D is unresolved. Germline lookup yields CDR1 SGHVS and CDR2 FNYEAQ. The CDR3 contains 15 residues. Trimming pared 0 bases from V and 4 bases from J, leaving 12 bases between. The CDR3 loop is CASSLAPGAGTEAFF. CDR3 bases: TGTGCCAGCAGCTTAGCCCCGGGTGCGGGCACTGAAGCTTTCTTT.

V usage is TRBV10-3 and J usage is TRBJ2-5, with TRBD1 matching 9 bases. CDR1 is ENHRY and CDR2 is SYGVKD in the germline V gene. V lost 9 bases, J lost 4 bases, and 12 bases stayed unmatched. The CDR3 extends over 15 amino acids. The CDR3 spells CAIQRGQGGRETQYF. CDR3 sequence (DNA): TGTGCCATTCAGAGGGGACAGGGAGGGCGAGAGACCCAGTACTTC.

This chain uses TRBV4-2 with TRBJ1-2, with 8 bases that match TRBD1. CDR1 and CDR2 from the germline V gene are LGHNA and YNFKEQ. The CDR3 runs to 14 residues. V dropped 5 bases and J dropped 3; count of bases not matched to a gene: 5. Written as DNA, the CDR3 is TGTGCCAGCAGCGCAGGGGGCGCCGACTATGGCTACACCTTC. Its translation is CASSAGGADYGYTF.

The chain combines TRBV19 with TRBJ1-1; D gene ambiguous. This CDR3 spans 12 amino acids. The V gene's germline CDR1 is LNHDA and CDR2 SQIVND (reference sequence). V was pared by 8 bases and J by 1 base, with 8 bases between. CDR3 DNA sequence: TGTGCCAGTCGAGTTTCGAACACTGAAGCTTTCTTT. Translated, it gives CASRVSNTEAFF. Full variable domain (rest looked up from reference TRBV19 and TRBJ1-1): DGGITQSPKYLFRKEGQNVTLSCEQNLNHDAMYWYRQDPGQGLRLIYYSQIVNDFQKGDIAEGYSVSREKKESFPLTVTSAQKNPTAFYLCASRVSNTEAFFGQGTRLTVV.

The gene calls are TRBV20-1 and TRBJ1-1; 7 nucleotides match TRBD1. Germline loops: CDR1 DFQATT, CDR2 SNEGSKA (reference sequence). This CDR3 comprises 11 residues. The ends lost 3 bases at V and 12 bases at J; junction bases unmatched: 7. The CDR3 bases are TGCAGTGCTAGGGGACAGCAGGGGACTTTCTTT. As protein: CSARGQQGTFF.